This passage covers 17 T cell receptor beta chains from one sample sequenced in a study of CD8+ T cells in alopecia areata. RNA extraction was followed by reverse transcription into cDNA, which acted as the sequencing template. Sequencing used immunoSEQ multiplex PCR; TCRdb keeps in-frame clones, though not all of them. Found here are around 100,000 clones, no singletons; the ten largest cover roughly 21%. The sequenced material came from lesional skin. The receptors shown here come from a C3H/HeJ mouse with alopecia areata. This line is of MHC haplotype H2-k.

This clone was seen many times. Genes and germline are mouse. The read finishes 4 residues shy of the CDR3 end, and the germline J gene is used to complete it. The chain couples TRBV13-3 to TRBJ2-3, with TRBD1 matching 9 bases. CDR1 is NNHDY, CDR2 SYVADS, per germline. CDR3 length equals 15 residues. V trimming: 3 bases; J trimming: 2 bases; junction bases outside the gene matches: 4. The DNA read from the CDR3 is TGTGCCAGCAGTGGCGGGACAGGGCTTGCAGAA. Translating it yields CASSGGTGLAE. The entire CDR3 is CASSGGTGLAETLYF.

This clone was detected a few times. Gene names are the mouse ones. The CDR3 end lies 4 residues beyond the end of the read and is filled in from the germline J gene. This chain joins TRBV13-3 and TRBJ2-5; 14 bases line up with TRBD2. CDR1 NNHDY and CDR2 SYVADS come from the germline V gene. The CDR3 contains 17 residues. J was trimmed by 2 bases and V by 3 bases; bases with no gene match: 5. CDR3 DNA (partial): TGTGCCAGCAGTGGGGGGACTGGGGGGGCGCCCCAAGAC. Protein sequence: CASSGGTGGAPQD. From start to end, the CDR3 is CASSGGTGGAPQDTQYF.

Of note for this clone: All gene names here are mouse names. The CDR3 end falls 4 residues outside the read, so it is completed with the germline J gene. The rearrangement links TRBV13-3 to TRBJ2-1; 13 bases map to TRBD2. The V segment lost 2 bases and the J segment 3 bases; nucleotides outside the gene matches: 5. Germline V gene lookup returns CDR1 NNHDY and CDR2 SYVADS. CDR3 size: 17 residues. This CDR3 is CASSDRDWGGSYAEQFF. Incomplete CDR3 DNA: TGTGCCAGCAGTGACCGGGACTGGGGGGGTTCCTATGCT.

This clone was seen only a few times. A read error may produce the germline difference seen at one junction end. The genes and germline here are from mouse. The part of the CDR3 DNA that was read is TGTGCCAGCCGTGATGCATTGGACAAAAACACA. Its protein product is CASRDALDKNT. Given in full, the CDR3 is CASRDALDKNTEVFF. This rearrangement joins TRBV13-3 to TRBJ1-1; tentatively, D is TRBD1 (5 bases). The read gets to within 4 residues of the CDR3 end, and the germline J gene fills in the rest. The CDR3 spans 15 residues. The germline V gene encodes CDR1 NNHDY and CDR2 SYVADS.

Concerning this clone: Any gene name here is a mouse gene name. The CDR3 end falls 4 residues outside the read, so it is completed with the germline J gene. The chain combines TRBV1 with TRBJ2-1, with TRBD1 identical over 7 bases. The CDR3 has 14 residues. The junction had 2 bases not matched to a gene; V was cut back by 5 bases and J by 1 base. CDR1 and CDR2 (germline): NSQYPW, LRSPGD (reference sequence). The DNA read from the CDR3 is TGCACCTGCAGTCCGGACAGGAACTATGCT. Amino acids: CTCSPDRNYA. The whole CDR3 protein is CTCSPDRNYAEQFF. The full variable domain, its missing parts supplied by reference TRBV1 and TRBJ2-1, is VTLLEQNPRWRLVPRGQAVNLRCILKNSQYPWMSWYQQDLQKQLQWLFTLRSPGDKEVKSLPGADYLATRVTDTELRLQVANMSQGRTLYCTCSPDRNYAEQFFGPGTRLTVL.

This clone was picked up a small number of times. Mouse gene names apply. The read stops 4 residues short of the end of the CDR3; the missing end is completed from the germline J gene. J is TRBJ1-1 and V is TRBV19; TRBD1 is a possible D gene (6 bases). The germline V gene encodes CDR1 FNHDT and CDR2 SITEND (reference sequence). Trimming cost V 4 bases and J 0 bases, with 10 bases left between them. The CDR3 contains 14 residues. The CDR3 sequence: CASSEGGSNTEVFF. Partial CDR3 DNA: TGTGCCAGCAGTGAGGGGGGCTCAAACACA.

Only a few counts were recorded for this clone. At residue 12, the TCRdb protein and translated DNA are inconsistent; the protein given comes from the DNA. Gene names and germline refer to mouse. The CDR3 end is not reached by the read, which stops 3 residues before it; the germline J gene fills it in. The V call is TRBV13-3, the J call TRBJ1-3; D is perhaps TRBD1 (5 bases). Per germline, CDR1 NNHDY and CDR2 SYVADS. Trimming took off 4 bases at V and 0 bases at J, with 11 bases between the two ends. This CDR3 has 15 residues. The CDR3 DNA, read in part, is TGTGCCAGCAGTTCTGACAGTAATTCTGGAAATACG. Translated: CASSSDSNSGNT. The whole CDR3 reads CASSSDSNSGNTLYF. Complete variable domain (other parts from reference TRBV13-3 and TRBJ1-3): EAAVTQSPRSKVAVTGGKVTLSCHQTNNHDYMYWYRQDTGHGLRLIHYSYVADSTEKGDIPDGYKASRPSQENFSLILELASLSQTAVYFCASSSDSNSGNTLYFGEGSRLIVV.

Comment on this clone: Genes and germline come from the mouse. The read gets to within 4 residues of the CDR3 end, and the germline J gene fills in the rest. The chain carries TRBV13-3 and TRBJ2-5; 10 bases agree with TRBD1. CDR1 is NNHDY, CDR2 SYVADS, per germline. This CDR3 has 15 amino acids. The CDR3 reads CASRHRDRGRDTQYF. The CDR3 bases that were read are TGTGCCAGCAGGCACCGGGACAGGGGTAGAGAC.

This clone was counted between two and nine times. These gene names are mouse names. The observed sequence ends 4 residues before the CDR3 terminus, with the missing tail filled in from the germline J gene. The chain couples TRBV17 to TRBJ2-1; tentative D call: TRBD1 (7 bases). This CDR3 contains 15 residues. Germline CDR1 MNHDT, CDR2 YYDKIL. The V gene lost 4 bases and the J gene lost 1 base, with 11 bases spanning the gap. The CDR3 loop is CASSNSGGNYAEQFF. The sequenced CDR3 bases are TGTGCTAGCAGTAACTCAGGGGGGAACTATGCT.

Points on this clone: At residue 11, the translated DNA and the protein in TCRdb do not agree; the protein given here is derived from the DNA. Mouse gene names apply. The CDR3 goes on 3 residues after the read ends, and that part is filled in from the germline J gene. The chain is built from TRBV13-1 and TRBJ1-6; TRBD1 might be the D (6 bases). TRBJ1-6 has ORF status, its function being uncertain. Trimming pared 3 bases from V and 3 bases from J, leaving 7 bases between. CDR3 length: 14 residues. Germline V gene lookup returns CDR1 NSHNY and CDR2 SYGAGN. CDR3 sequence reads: CASSVTGYNSPLYF. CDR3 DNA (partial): TGTGCCAGCAGTGTGACAGGCTATAATTCGCCC.

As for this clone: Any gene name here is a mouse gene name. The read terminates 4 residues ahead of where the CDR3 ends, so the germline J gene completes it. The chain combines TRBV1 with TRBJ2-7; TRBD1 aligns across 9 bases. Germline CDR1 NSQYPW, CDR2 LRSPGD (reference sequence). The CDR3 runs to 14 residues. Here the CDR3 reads CTCRTRDRAYEQYF. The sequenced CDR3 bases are TGCACCTGCAGAACCCGGGACAGGGCATAT.

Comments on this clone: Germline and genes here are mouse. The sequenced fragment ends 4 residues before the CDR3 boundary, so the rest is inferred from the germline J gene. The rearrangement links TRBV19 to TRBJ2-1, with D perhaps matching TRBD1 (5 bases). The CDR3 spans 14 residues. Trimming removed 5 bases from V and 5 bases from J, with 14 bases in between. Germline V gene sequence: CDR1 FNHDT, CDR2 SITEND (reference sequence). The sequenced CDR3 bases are TGTGCCAGCAGCCGCGAGGGGATTGATGCT. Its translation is CASSREGIDA. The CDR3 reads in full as CASSREGIDAEQFF.

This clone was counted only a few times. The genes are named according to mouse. The CDR3 bases that were read are TGTGCCAGCAGTGGACAGGGAAGTCGCGAA. Amino acids: CASSGQGSRE. In full, the CDR3 is CASSGQGSRERLFF. V usage is TRBV13-3 and J usage is TRBJ1-4, with 7 bases lining up with TRBD1. The CDR3 end falls 4 residues outside the read, so it is completed with the germline J gene. The CDR3 is 14 residues long. Germline CDR1 is NNHDY and CDR2 is SYVADS.

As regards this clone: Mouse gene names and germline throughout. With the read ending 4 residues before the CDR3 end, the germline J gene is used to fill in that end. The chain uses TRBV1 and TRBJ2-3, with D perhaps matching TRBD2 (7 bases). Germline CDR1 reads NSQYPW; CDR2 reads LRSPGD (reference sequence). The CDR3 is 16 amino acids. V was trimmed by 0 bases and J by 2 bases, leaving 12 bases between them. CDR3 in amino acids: CTCSADAGGAAETLYF. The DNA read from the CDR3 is TGCACCTGCAGTGCAGATGCGGGGGGCGCTGCAGAA.

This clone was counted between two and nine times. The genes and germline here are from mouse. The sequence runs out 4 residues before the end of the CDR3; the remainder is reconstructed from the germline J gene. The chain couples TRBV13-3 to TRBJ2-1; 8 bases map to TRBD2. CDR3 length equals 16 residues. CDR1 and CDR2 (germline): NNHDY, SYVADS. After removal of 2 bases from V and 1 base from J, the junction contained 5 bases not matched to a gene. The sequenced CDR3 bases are TGTGCCAGCAGTGAAAGGACTGGGCTGAACTATGCT. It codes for CASSERTGLNYA. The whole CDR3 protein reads CASSERTGLNYAEQFF.

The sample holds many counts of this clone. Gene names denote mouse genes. The CDR3 here is CASSDPSGWNAETLYF. Incomplete CDR3 DNA: TGTGCCAGCAGTGATCCCTCAGGGTGGAATGCAGAA. This rearrangement joins TRBV13-3 to TRBJ2-3; D perhaps matches TRBD1 (5 bases). With the read ending 4 residues before the CDR3 end, the germline J gene is used to fill in that end. The CDR3 extends over 16 amino acids. Germline-derived CDR1 and CDR2 are NNHDY and SYVADS. Trimming stripped 1 base from V and 2 bases from J, with 14 bases between.

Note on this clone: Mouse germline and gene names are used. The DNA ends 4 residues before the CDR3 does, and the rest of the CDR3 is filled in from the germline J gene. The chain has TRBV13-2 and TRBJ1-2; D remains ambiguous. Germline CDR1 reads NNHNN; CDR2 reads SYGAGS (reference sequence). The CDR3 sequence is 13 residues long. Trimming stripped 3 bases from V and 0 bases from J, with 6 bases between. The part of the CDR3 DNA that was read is TGTGCCAGCGGTGTCAGAGCAAACTCC. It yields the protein CASGVRANS. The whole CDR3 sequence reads CASGVRANSDYTF.